The 10 T cell receptor beta chains in this list originate from one sample, sequenced in a study of blood T cell repertoires in COVID-19. The data were produced by immunoSEQ multiplex PCR, yet TCRdb's version contains in-frame clones alone and is incomplete. The sample has about 120,000 clones, 65% to 90% seen once. Sequencing was done on a sample of peripheral blood. The receptors were gathered from a man at least 80 years old with acute or convalescent COVID-19.

The chain combines TRBV2 with TRBJ2-1, with 8 bases lining up with TRBD1. J was trimmed by 7 bases and V by 5 bases; bases with no gene match: 10. The CDR3 runs 15 residues. Germline V lookup: CDR1 SNHLY, CDR2 FYNNEI. The CDR3 bases are TGTGCCAGCAGTATTACTCGGACAGGGTCAAATGAGCAGTTCTTC. This sequence encodes CASSITRTGSNEQFF. The full variable domain, rest sourced from reference TRBV2 and TRBJ2-1, is EPEVTQTPSHQVTQMGQEVILRCVPISNHLYFYWYRQILGQKVEFLVSFYNNEISEKSEIFDDQFSVERPDGSNFTLKIRSTKLEDSAMYFCASSITRTGSNEQFFGPGTRLTVL.

The V call is TRBV3-1 (or the pseudogene TRBV3-2), the J call TRBJ1-1, with 7 bases aligning to TRBD1. Trimming cost V 0 bases and J 5 bases; bases outside gene matches: 3. This CDR3 is 14 amino acids long. Germline V gene data show CDR1 as LGHDT and CDR2 as YNNKEL (reference sequence). CDR3 coding DNA: TGTGCCAGCAGCCAAGATGGCAGGGGGACTGAAGCTTTCTTT. As protein: CASSQDGRGTEAFF.

This chain connects TRBV5-1 to TRBJ1-4, with 10 nucleotides matching TRBD1. The CDR3 is made up of 15 amino acids. CDR1 is SGHRS and CDR2 is YFSETQ in the germline V gene. The V and J ends lost 4 bases and 7 bases, in that order; junction bases with no gene match: 7. This chain's CDR3 is CASSTRQGASEKLFF. The CDR3 DNA sequence: TGCGCCAGCAGCACCAGACAGGGGGCAAGTGAAAAACTGTTTTTT.

The chain is built from TRBV5-1 and TRBJ1-2, with 7 nucleotides matching TRBD1. CDR1 SGHRS and CDR2 YFSETQ come from the germline V gene. V was clipped by 0 bases and J by 6 bases; unmatched bases: 2. The CDR3 is made up of 13 amino acids. CDR3 amino acids: CASSLDRGDGYTF. CDR3 DNA: TGCGCCAGCAGCTTGGACAGGGGCGATGGCTACACCTTC.

This clone was picked up a small number of times. The chain recombines TRBV7-8 with TRBJ1-1; D is perhaps TRBD1 (5 bases). V shed 1 base and J shed 3 bases, with 15 bases lying between them. The CDR3 is 16 residues long. The germline CDR1 and CDR2 sequences are SGHVS and FQNEAQ. This CDR3 is CASSLESRRAHTEAFF. The CDR3 region has the DNA TGTGCCAGCAGCTTAGAGTCCCGCAGGGCTCACACTGAAGCTTTCTTT.

The V call is TRBV12-3 or TRBV12-4, the J call TRBJ1-3, with no clear D. The V end lost 3 bases, the J end lost 0 bases, and 3 bases lay between the germline ends. The CDR3 runs 13 residues. DNA of the CDR3: TGTGCCAGCAGTTTTTACTCTGGAAACACCATATATTTT. Protein product: CASSFYSGNTIYF.

This chain joins TRBV7-9 and TRBJ2-1; 7 nucleotides align to TRBD2. J gave up 9 bases and V 4 bases, and 12 bases lay outside the gene matches. The CDR3 covers 15 residues. Germline CDR1 and CDR2: SEHNR and FQNEAQ (reference sequence). This CDR3 is CASSSVVGGSSEQFF. The CDR3, as DNA: TGTGCCAGCAGCTCGGTGGTAGGCGGGAGTTCTGAGCAGTTCTTC. Supplemented by reference TRBV7-9 and TRBJ2-1, the full variable domain reads DTGVSQNPRHKITKRGQNVTFRCDPISEHNRLYWYRQTLGQGPEFLTYFQNEAQLEKSRLLSDRFSAERPKGSFSTLEIQRTEQGDSAMYLCASSSVVGGSSEQFFGPGTRLTVL.

J is TRBJ1-4 and V is TRBV7-9; the D gene is possibly TRBD1 (6 bases). The V and J ends lost 6 bases and 7 bases respectively, with 21 bases between them. Germline V gene lookup returns CDR1 SEHNR and CDR2 FQNEAQ (reference sequence). The CDR3 runs to 16 residues. The CDR3 region is CASSYSNQGWSEKLFF. CDR3 coding DNA: TGTGCCAGCAGTTACTCTAACCAGGGGTGGAGTGAAAAACTGTTTTTT. Looking up the rest from reference TRBV7-9 and TRBJ1-4 gives the full variable domain: DTGVSQNPRHKITKRGQNVTFRCDPISEHNRLYWYRQTLGQGPEFLTYFQNEAQLEKSRLLSDRFSAERPKGSFSTLEIQRTEQGDSAMYLCASSYSNQGWSEKLFFGSGTQLSVL.

The gene calls are TRBV7-9 and TRBJ2-7; D is perhaps TRBD1 (6 bases). V was clipped by 5 bases and J by 2 bases, with 16 bases between them. This CDR3 region has 15 residues. CDR1 is SEHNR and CDR2 is FQNEAQ in the germline V gene (reference sequence). The CDR3 spells CASSRAGAGTYEQYF. In nucleotides, the CDR3 is TGTGCCAGCAGCCGCGCAGGGGCTGGCACCTACGAGCAGTACTTC.

The chain uses TRBV2 and TRBJ1-1; perhaps TRBD1 as D (5 bases). Germline V CDR1 and CDR2: SNHLY, FYNNEI. The CDR3 has 13 residues. V was clipped by 6 bases and J by 4 bases, with 12 bases between them. This CDR3 is CASSVQGSTEAFF. In DNA form, the CDR3 reads TGTGCCAGCAGCGTCCAGGGTAGCACTGAAGCTTTCTTT.